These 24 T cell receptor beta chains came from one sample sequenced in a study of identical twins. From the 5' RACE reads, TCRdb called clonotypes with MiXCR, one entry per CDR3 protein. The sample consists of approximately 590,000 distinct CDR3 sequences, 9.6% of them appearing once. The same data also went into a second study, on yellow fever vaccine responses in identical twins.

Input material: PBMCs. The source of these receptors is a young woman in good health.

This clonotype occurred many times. The CDR3 bases are TGTGCCAGCAGTTTAAGCCCTTCGTGGGGACTAGCGGCACATGAGCAGTTCTTC. It encodes CASSLSPSWGLAAHEQFF. V gene TRBV12-3 or TRBV12-4 combines with J gene TRBJ2-1, with TRBD2 matching over 11 bases. CDR3 length: 18 amino acids. V gave up 2 bases and J gave up 8 bases; unmatched junction bases: 14.

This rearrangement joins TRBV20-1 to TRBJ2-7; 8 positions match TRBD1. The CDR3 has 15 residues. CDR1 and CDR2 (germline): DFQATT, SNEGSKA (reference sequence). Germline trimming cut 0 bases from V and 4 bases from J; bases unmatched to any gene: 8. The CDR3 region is CSARDLRTGTYEQYF. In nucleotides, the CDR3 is TGCAGTGCTAGAGATTTGAGGACAGGGACGTACGAGCAGTACTTC.

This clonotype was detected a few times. The CDR3 DNA sequence: TGTGCCAGCAGCCAAGATACGGTAGCGGGACGGTGGGATACGCAGTATTTT. This translates into CASSQDTVAGRWDTQYF. The chain links TRBV3-1 to TRBJ2-3, with 8 positions matching TRBD2. The length of the CDR3 is 17 residues. J lost 6 bases, V lost 0 bases, and 11 bases had no gene match. Looked up from germline, CDR1 is LGHDT and CDR2 is YNNKEL (reference sequence).

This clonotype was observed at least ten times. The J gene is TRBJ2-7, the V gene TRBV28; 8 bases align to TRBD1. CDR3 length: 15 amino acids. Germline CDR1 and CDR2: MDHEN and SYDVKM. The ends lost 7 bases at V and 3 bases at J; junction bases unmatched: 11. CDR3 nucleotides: TGTGCCAGCATATCCTCCCCGGGACAGGACTACGAGCAGTACTTC. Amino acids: CASISSPGQDYEQYF.

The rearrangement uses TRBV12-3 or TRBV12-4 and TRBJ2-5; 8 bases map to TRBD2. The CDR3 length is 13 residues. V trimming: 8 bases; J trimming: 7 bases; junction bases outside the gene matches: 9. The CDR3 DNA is TGTGCCAGCCAATCCCGGGGGGGATGGACCCAGTACTTC. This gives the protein CASQSRGGWTQYF.

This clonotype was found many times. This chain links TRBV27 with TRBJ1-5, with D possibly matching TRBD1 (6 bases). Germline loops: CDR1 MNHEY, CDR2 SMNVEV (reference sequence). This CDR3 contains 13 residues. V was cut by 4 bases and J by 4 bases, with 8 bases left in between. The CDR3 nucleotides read TGTGCCAGCAGTTCCACAGGGAATCAGCCCCAGCATTTT. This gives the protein CASSSTGNQPQHF.

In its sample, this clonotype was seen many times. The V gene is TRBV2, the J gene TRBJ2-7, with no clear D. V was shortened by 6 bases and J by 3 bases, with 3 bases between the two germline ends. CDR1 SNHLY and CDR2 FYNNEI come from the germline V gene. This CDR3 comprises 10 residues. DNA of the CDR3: TGTGCCAGCAGGAACTACGAGCAGTACTTC. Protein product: CASRNYEQYF.

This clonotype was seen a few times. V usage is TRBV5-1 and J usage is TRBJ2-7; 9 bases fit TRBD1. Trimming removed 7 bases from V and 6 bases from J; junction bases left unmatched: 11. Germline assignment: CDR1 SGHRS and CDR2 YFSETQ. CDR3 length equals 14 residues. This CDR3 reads CASSKDRGEGEQYF. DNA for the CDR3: TGCGCCAGCTCCAAGGACAGGGGCGAGGGCGAGCAGTACTTC.

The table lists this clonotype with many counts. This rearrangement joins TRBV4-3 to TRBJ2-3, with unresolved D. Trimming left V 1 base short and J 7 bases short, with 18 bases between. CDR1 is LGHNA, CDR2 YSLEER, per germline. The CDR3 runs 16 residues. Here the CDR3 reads CASSQAGATLTNTQYF. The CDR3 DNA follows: TGCGCCAGCAGCCAAGCTGGAGCTACCCTTACCAATACGCAGTATTTT.

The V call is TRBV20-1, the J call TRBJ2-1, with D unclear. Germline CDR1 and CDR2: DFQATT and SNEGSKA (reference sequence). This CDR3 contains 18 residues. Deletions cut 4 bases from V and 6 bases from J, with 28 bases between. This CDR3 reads CSAKWSGRSRSSGNEQFF. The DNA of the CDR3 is TGCAGTGCTAAATGGTCCGGACGGAGCCGGAGTTCTGGCAATGAGCAGTTCTTC.

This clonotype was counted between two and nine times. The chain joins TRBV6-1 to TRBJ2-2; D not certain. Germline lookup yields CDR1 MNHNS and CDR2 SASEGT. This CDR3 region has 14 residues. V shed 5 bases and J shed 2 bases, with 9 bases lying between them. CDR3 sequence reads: CASSKLLNTGELFF. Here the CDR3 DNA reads TGTGCCAGCAGTAAATTACTTAACACCGGGGAGCTGTTTTTT.

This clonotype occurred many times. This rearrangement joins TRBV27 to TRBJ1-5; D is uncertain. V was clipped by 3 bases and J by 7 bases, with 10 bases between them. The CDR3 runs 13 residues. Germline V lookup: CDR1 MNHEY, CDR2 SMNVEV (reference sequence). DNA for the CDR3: TGTGCCAGCAGTTTCGGAAGTTGGCAGCCCCAGCATTTT. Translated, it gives CASSFGSWQPQHF.

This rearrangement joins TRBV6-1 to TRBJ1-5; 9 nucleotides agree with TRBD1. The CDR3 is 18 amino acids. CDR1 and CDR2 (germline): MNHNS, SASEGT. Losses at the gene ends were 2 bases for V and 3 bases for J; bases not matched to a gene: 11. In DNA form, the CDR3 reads TGTGCCAGCAGTGAATCAGCCGGAGGGACAGGGAACAATCAGCCCCAGCATTTT. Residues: CASSESAGGTGNNQPQHF.

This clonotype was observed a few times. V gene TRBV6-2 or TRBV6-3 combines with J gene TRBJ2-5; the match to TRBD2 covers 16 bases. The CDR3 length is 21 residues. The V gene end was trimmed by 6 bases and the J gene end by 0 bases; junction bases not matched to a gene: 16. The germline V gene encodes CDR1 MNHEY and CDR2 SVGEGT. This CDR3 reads CASSPDNTGTSGGEYQETQYF. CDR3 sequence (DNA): TGTGCCAGCAGCCCCGACAACACCGGGACTAGCGGGGGGGAATACCAAGAGACCCAGTACTTC.

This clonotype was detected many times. The CDR3 loop is CASSLRARAGLTDTQYF. The CDR3 DNA reads TGTGCCAGCAGTTTGAGGGCCCGCGCGGGCCTCACAGATACGCAGTATTTT. The V call is TRBV27, the J call TRBJ2-3, with D tentatively TRBD2 (5 bases). Trimming removed 3 bases at V and 2 bases at J, with 18 bases between. The CDR3 has 17 amino acids. Germline V lookup: CDR1 MNHEY, CDR2 SMNVEV (reference sequence).

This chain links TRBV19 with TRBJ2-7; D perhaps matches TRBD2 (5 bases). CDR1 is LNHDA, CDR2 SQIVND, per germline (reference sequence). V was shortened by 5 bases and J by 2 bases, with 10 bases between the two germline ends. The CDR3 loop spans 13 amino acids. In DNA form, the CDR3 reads TGTGCCAGTAGTTTCTCCGGGGCCTACGAGCAGTACTTC. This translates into CASSFSGAYEQYF. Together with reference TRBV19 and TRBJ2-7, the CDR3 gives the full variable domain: DGGITQSPKYLFRKEGQNVTLSCEQNLNHDAMYWYRQDPGQGLRLIYYSQIVNDFQKGDIAEGYSVSREKKESFPLTVTSAQKNPTAFYLCASSFSGAYEQYFGPGTRLTVT.

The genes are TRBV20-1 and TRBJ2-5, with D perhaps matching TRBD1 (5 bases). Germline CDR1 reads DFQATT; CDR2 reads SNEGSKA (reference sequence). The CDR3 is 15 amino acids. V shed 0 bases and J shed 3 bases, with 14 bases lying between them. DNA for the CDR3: TGCAGTGCTAGAGATGGTCGAGACAGCAAAGAGACCCAGTACTTC. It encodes CSARDGRDSKETQYF.

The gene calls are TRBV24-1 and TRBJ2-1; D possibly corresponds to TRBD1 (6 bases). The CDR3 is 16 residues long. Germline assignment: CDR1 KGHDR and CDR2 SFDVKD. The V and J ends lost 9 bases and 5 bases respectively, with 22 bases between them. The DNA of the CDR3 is TGTGCCACCGGCCGAAGACAGGAACTGGACAACAATGAGCAGTTCTTC. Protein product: CATGRRQELDNNEQFF.

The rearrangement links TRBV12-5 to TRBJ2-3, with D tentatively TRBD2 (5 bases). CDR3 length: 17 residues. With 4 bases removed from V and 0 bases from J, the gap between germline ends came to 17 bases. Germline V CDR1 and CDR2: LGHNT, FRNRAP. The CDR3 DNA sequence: TGTGCTAGTGGTTCTCTGTGGGAGTCCACTAGCACAGATACGCAGTATTTT. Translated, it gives CASGSLWESTSTDTQYF. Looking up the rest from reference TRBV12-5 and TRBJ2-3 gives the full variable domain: DARVTQTPRHKVTEMGQEVTMRCQPILGHNTVFWYRQTMMQGLELLAYFRNRAPLDDSGMPKDRFSAEMPDATLATLKIQPSEPRDSAVYFCASGSLWESTSTDTQYFGPGTRLTVL.

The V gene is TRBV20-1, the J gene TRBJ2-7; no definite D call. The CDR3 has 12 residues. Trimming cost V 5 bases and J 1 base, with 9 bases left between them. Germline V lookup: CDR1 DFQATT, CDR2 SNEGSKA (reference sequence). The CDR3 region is CSAPAKSYEQYF. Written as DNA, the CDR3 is TGCAGTGCTCCGGCGAAGTCCTACGAGCAGTACTTC.

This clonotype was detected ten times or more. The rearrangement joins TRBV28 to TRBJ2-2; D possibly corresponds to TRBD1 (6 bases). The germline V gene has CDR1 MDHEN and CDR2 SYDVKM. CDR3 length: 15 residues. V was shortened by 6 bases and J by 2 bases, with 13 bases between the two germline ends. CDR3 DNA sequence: TGTGCCAGCAGCCTTATGACAGGCAACACCGGGGAGCTGTTTTTT. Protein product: CASSLMTGNTGELFF.

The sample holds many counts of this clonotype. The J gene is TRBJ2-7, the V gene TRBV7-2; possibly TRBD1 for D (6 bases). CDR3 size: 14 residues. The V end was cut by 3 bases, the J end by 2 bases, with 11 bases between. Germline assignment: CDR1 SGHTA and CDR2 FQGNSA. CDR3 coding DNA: TGTGCCAGCAGCTTTACCTGGACAGCCTACGAGCAGTACTTC. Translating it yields CASSFTWTAYEQYF.

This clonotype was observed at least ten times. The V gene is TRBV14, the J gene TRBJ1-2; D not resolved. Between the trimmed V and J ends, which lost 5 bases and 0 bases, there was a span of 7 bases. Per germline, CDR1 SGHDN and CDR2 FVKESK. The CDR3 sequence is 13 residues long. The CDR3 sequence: CASSVKANYGYTF. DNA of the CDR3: TGTGCCAGCAGCGTCAAAGCTAACTATGGCTACACCTTC.

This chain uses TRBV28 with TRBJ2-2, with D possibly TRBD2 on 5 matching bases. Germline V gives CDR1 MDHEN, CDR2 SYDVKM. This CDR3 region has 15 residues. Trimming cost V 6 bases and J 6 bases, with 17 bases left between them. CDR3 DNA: TGTGCCAGCAGAAGTGAGGGCCGGAGAGCCGGGGAGCTGTTTTTT. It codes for CASRSEGRRAGELFF.